This T cell receptor (beta chain) emerged from a study of T cell responses to AZD1222 COVID-19 vaccine. General study results and limits: Spike as a whole was targeted by vaccine-associated CD4 TCRs, dominant at 160-218 and 743-854. Most donors were white British, females outnumbered males, and clonal diversity was possibly underestimated.

CDR1 is SGHNT, CDR2 YYREEE, per germline (reference sequence). The CDR3 spans 16 residues. The ends lost 4 bases at V and 0 bases at J; junction bases unmatched: 7. With respect to this clone: Its antigen remains unknown.

The data were produced by immunoSEQ multiplex PCR, yet TCRdb's version contains in-frame clones alone and is incomplete. This repertoire shows some 110,000 clones, around 91% found once; its top ten account for more than 1.5%. This clonotype was obtained from an adult who received the AZD1222 COVID-19 vaccine. The chain has TRBV5-4 and TRBJ2-7, with TRBD2 identical over 10 bases. The sequencing used peripheral blood, collected 28 days after the second AZD1222 dose. This CDR3 reads CASSPDRTSGSYEQYF. CDR3 bases: TGTGCCAGCAGCCCAGATCGGACTAGCGGCTCCTACGAGCAGTACTTC.